The 16 T cell receptor beta chains presented below share a single source sample, sequenced in a study of T cell changes during pregnancy in multiple sclerosis. Some clones are missing from TCRdb's copy, which holds only in-frame ones; the method was immunoSEQ multiplex PCR. The table shows 39,000 or so clones, with less than 95% occurring only once. Source: CD8+ T cells from peripheral blood mononuclear cells, taken in the first trimester of pregnancy. These receptors were obtained from a female donor with multiple sclerosis, enrolled in a pregnancy study.

The chain employs TRBV6-1 and TRBJ1-6; 7 bases are a match to TRBD1. The CDR3 length is 16 residues. V lost 2 bases, J lost 9 bases, and 10 bases stayed unmatched. The V gene's germline CDR1 is MNHNS and CDR2 SASEGT. The DNA for the CDR3 is TGTGCCAGCAGTGAACTCCCAGGGGGAGAATCTTCACCCCTCCACTTT. This codes for CASSELPGGESSPLHF.

The chain has TRBV19 and TRBJ2-1; 7 bases align to TRBD2. The CDR3 runs 15 residues. In germline, CDR1 is LNHDA, CDR2 SQIVND (reference sequence). V was pared by 4 bases and J by 4 bases, with 7 bases of the junction left unmatched. Here the CDR3 reads CASSTSSGEYNEQFF. CDR3 in DNA: TGTGCCAGTAGTACCTCCAGCGGGGAGTACAATGAGCAGTTCTTC.

The V call is TRBV5-1, the J call TRBJ2-3, with 7 bases identical to TRBD1. J lost 2 bases, V lost 4 bases, and 10 bases had no gene match. CDR1 and CDR2 from the germline V gene are SGHRS and YFSETQ. The CDR3 consists of 16 residues. CDR3 protein: CASSPRQGGYTDTQYF. CDR3 nucleotide sequence: TGCGCCAGCAGCCCCCGACAGGGCGGTTACACAGATACGCAGTATTTT.

This clone was observed once. The genes are TRBV27 and TRBJ2-1; D gene unclear. The V gene's germline CDR1 is MNHEY and CDR2 SMNVEV (reference sequence). This CDR3 contains 14 residues. V dropped 3 bases and J dropped 2 bases, with 8 bases sitting between them. The CDR3 protein is CASSLSGTYNEQFF. DNA for the CDR3: TGTGCCAGCAGTTTGTCCGGTACCTACAATGAGCAGTTCTTC.

The J gene is TRBJ1-2, the V gene TRBV19; D perhaps matches TRBD1 (5 bases). V was pared by 3 bases and J by 4 bases, with 15 bases between. Germline-derived CDR1 and CDR2 are LNHDA and SQIVND (reference sequence). The CDR3 runs 15 residues. This CDR3 is CASSIHSGTGYGYTF. CDR3 nucleotides: TGTGCCAGTAGTATCCACTCCGGGACTGGCTATGGCTACACCTTC.

This chain links TRBV29-1 with TRBJ2-7, with D maybe TRBD2 (6 bases). The germline V and J ends were trimmed by 7 bases and 6 bases, with 16 bases remaining between them. Germline CDR1 SQVTM, CDR2 ANQGSEA. CDR3 length: 12 amino acids. The CDR3 nucleotides are TGCAGCGGGGGACTCGATGGGGCCGAGCAGTACTTC. It is translated as CSGGLDGAEQYF.

CDR3 DNA sequence: TGCAGCGTTCGGTACACCGGGGAGCTGTTTTTT. Encoded protein: CSVRYTGELFF. The rearrangement uses TRBV29-1 and TRBJ2-2; D not certain. The CDR3 contains 11 residues. V lost 5 bases and J lost 3, with 4 bases in between. The germline V gene encodes CDR1 SQVTM and CDR2 ANQGSEA.

The CDR3 here is CASSIGFILQANTEAFF. The DNA of the CDR3 is TGTGCCAGTAGTATAGGCTTTATACTTCAAGCGAACACTGAAGCTTTCTTT. The rearrangement joins TRBV19 to TRBJ1-1; D remains unclear. The length of the CDR3 is 17 residues. The germline V gene has CDR1 LNHDA and CDR2 SQIVND (reference sequence). V shed 1 base and J shed 1 base, with 16 bases lying between them. Together with reference TRBV19 and TRBJ1-1, the CDR3 gives the full variable domain: DGGITQSPKYLFRKEGQNVTLSCEQNLNHDAMYWYRQDPGQGLRLIYYSQIVNDFQKGDIAEGYSVSREKKESFPLTVTSAQKNPTAFYLCASSIGFILQANTEAFFGQGTRLTVV.

CDR3 DNA: TGTGCCAGCAGCGCAAACACAGATACGCAGTATTTT. It encodes CASSANTDTQYF. The V gene is TRBV9, the J gene TRBJ2-3; D unclear. The germline V and J ends were trimmed by 3 bases and 2 bases, with 4 bases remaining between them. This CDR3 is built from 12 residues. The germline V gene has CDR1 SGDLS and CDR2 YYNGEE.

The chain's CDR3 is CASSLGSRVTNQPQHF. CDR3 DNA: TGTGCCAGCAGCTTAGGTTCCCGGGTCACTAATCAGCCCCAGCATTTT. V gene TRBV7-2 combines with J gene TRBJ1-5; D not resolved. The length of the CDR3 is 16 residues. Per germline, CDR1 SGHTA and CDR2 FQGNSA. The V end was cut by 1 base, the J end by 4 bases, with 14 bases between.

The J gene is TRBJ2-3, the V gene TRBV19, with D perhaps TRBD1 (5 bases). Between the trimmed V and J ends, which lost 4 bases and 6 bases, there was a span of 11 bases. Germline CDR1 LNHDA, CDR2 SQIVND (reference sequence). The CDR3 spans 13 residues. The CDR3 nucleotides are TGTGCCAGTAGTAGTGGGGCAGGGGATACGCAGTATTTT. As protein: CASSSGAGDTQYF.

This clone was seen a single time. The chain uses TRBV19 and TRBJ1-2; 9 bases are shared with TRBD1. The germline V gene encodes CDR1 LNHDA and CDR2 SQIVND (reference sequence). V trimming: 5 bases; J trimming: 4 bases; junction bases outside the gene matches: 8. The CDR3 contains 15 residues. In DNA form, the CDR3 reads TGTGCCAGTAGTGAAGAGAACAGGGGGCTCTATGGCTACACCTTC. The encoded protein is CASSEENRGLYGYTF.

DNA for the CDR3: TGCGCCAGCAGCGGCGGACAGATGCTTAACTATGGCTACACCTTC. As protein: CASSGGQMLNYGYTF. This sequence joins TRBV5-1 and TRBJ1-2; tentative D call: TRBD1 (6 bases). The germline V gene has CDR1 SGHRS and CDR2 YFSETQ. The CDR3 is 15 residues long. V lost 4 bases, J lost 1 base, and 14 bases lay in between.

The chain employs TRBV29-1 and TRBJ2-1; 7 bases map to TRBD1. CDR3 size: 13 residues. Germline V gene sequence: CDR1 SQVTM, CDR2 ANQGSEA. J lost 3 bases, V lost 4 bases, and 3 bases had no gene match. CDR3 loop: CSVGGQNYNEQFF. The DNA of the CDR3 is TGCAGCGTTGGGGGACAGAACTACAATGAGCAGTTCTTC.

V gene TRBV2 combines with J gene TRBJ2-7, with TRBD1 matching over 8 bases. The J segment lost 0 bases and the V segment lost 9 bases, leaving 4 bases of the junction unmatched. The CDR3 is made up of 13 amino acids. CDR1 and CDR2 from the germline V gene are SNHLY and FYNNEI. Here the CDR3 DNA reads TGTGCCAGAAGCGGACAGGGCTCCTACGAGCAGTACTTC. It encodes CARSGQGSYEQYF.

This clone was recorded once. V usage is TRBV4-2 and J usage is TRBJ2-7; maybe TRBD2 (7 bases). CDR3 size: 18 residues. The germline V gene encodes CDR1 LGHNA and CDR2 YNFKEQ. With 0 bases removed from V and 3 bases from J, the gap between germline ends came to 21 bases. CDR3 amino acids: CASSQEYLTGGGFYEQYF. The CDR3 nucleotides read TGTGCCAGCAGCCAAGAGTATCTTACGGGGGGCGGGTTCTACGAGCAGTACTTC.